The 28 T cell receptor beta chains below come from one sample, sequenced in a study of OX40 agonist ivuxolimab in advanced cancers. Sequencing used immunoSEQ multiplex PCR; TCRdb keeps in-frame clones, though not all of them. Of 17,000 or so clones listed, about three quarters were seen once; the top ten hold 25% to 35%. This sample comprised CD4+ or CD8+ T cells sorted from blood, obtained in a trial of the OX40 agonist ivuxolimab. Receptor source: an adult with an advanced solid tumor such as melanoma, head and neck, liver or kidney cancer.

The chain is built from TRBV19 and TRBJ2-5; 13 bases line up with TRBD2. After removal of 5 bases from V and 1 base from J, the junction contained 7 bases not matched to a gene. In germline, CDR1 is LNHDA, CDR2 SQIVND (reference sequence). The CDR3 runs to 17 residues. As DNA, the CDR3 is TGTGCCAGTAGTCCGAAAGGACTAGCGGGAGTCCAAGAGACCCAGTACTTC. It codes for CASSPKGLAGVQETQYF.

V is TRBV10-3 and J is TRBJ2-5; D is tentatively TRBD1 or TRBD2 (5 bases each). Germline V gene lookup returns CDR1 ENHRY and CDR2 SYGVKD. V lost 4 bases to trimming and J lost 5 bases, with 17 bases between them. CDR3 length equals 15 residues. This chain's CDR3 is CAISVGPGLKETQYF. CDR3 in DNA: TGTGCCATCAGTGTGGGACCGGGCCTCAAGGAGACCCAGTACTTC.

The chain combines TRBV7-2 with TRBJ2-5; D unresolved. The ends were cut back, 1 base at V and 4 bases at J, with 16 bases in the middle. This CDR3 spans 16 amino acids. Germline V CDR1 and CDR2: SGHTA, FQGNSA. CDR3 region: CASSLGGVLWGETQYF. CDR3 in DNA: TGTGCCAGCAGCTTAGGCGGAGTACTATGGGGAGAGACCCAGTACTTC.

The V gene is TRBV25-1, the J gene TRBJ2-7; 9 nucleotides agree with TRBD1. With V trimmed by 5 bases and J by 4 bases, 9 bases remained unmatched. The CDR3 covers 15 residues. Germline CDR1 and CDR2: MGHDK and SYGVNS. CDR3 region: CASSPPPGQGYEQYF. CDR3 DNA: TGTGCCAGCAGTCCCCCCCCGGGACAGGGTTACGAGCAGTACTTC.

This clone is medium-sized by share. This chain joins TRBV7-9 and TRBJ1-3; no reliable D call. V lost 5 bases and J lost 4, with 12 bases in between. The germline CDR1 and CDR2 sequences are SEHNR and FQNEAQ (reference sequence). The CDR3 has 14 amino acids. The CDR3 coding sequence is TGTGCCAGCAGCGCCCGGCCTGAGGGAAACACCATATATTTT. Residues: CASSARPEGNTIYF.

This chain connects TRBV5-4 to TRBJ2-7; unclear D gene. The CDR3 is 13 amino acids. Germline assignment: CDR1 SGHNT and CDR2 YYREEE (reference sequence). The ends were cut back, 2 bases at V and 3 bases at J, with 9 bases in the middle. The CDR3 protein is CASSFWLDYEQYF. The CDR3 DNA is TGTGCCAGCAGCTTCTGGCTAGACTACGAGCAGTACTTC.

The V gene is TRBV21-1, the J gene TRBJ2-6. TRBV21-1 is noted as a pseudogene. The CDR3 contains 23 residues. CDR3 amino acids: CASSNHREALPNNCESGANVLTF. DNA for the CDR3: TGTGCCAGCAGCAACCACAGGGAGGCTCTACCGAATAACTGTGAATCTGGGGCCAACGTCCTGACTTTC.

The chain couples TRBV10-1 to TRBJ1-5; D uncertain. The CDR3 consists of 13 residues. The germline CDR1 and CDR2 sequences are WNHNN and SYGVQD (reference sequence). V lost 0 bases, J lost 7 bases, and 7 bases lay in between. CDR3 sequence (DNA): TGCGCCAGCAGTGAGTCAACGGGCCAGCCCCAGCATTTT. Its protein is CASSESTGQPQHF.

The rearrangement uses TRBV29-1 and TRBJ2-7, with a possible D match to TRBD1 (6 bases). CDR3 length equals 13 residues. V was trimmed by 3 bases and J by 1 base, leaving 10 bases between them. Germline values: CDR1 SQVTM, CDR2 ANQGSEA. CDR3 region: CSVEPQGSYEQYF. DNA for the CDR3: TGCAGCGTTGAGCCACAGGGATCCTACGAGCAGTACTTC.

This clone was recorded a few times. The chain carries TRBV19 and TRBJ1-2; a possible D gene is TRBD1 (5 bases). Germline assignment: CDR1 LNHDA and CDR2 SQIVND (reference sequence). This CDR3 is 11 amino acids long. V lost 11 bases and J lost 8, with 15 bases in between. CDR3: CAGGPSWGYTF. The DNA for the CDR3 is TGTGCCGGGGGACCCAGCTGGGGCTACACCTTC. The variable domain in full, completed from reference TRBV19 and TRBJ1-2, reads DGGITQSPKYLFRKEGQNVTLSCEQNLNHDAMYWYRQDPGQGLRLIYYSQIVNDFQKGDIAEGYSVSREKKESFPLTVTSAQKNPTAFYLCAGGPSWGYTFGSGTRLTVV.

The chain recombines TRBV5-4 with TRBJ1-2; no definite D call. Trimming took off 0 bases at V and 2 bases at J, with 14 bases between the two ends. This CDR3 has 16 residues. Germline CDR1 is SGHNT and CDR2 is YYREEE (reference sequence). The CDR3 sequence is CASSLGALFLNYGYTF. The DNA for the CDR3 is TGTGCCAGCAGCTTGGGCGCCCTCTTTCTAAACTATGGCTACACCTTC.

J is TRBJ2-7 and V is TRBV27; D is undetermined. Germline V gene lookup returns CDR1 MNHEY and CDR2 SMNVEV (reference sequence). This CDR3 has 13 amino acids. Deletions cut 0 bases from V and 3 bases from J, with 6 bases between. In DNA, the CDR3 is TGTGCCAGCAGTTTATCCACCCGCTACGAGCAGTACTTC. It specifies CASSLSTRYEQYF.

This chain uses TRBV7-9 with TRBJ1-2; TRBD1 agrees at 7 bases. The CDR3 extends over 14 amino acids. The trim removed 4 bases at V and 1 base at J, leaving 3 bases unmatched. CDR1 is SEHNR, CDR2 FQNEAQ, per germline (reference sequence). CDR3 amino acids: CASSSGQINYGYTF. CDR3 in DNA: TGTGCCAGCAGCTCGGGACAGATTAACTATGGCTACACCTTC. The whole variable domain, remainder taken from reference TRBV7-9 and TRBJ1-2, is DTGVSQNPRHKITKRGQNVTFRCDPISEHNRLYWYRQTLGQGPEFLTYFQNEAQLEKSRLLSDRFSAERPKGSFSTLEIQRTEQGDSAMYLCASSSGQINYGYTFGSGTRLTVV.

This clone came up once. CDR3 coding DNA: TGTGCCATCAGTGCCGAGGGCCGCGGGCCCAGTGGAAACACCATATATTTT. Protein product: CAISAEGRGPSGNTIYF. The chain combines TRBV10-3 with TRBJ1-3; D uncertain. The CDR3 contains 17 residues. V lost 4 bases to trimming and J lost 3 bases, with 19 bases between them. CDR1 and CDR2 (germline): ENHRY, SYGVKD.

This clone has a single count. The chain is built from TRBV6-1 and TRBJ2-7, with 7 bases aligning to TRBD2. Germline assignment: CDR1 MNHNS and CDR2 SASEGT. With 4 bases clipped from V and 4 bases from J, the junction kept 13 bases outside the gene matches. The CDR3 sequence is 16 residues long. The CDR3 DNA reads TGTGCCAGCAGTGCTGAACTGGGAGGGGAGGGGTACGAGCAGTACTTC. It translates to CASSAELGGEGYEQYF.

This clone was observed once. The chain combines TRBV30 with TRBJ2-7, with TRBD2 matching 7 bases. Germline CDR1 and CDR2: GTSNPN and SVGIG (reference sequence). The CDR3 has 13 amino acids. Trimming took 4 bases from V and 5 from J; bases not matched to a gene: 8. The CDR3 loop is CAWNSGAGDEQYF. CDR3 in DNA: TGTGCCTGGAACAGCGGGGCCGGGGACGAGCAGTACTTC. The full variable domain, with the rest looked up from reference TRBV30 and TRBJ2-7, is SQTIHQWPATLVQPVGSPLSLECTVEGTSNPNLYWYRQAAGRGLQLLFYSVGIGQISSEVPQNLSASRPQDRQFILSSKKLLLSDSGFYLCAWNSGAGDEQYFGPGTRLTVT.

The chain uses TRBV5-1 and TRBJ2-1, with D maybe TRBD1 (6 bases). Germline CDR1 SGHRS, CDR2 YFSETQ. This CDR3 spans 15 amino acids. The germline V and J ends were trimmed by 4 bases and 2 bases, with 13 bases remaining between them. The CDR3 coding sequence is TGCGCCAGCAGCCCGGACAGCAACCCCTACAATGAGCAGTTCTTC. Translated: CASSPDSNPYNEQFF.

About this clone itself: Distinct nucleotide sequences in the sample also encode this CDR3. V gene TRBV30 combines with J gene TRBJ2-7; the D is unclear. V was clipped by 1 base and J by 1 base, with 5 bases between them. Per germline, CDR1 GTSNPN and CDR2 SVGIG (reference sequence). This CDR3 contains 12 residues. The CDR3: CAWSGTSYEQYF. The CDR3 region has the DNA TGTGCCTGGAGTGGAACATCCTACGAGCAGTACTTC. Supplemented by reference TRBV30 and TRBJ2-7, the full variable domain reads SQTIHQWPATLVQPVGSPLSLECTVEGTSNPNLYWYRQAAGRGLQLLFYSVGIGQISSEVPQNLSASRPQDRQFILSSKKLLLSDSGFYLCAWSGTSYEQYFGPGTRLTVT.

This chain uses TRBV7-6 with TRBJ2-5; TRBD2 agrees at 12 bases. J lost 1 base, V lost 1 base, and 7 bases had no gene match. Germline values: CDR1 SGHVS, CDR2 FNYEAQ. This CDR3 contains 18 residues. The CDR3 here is CASSLGPLAGGSQETQYF. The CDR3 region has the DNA TGTGCCAGCAGCTTAGGCCCACTAGCGGGAGGATCCCAAGAGACCCAGTACTTC.

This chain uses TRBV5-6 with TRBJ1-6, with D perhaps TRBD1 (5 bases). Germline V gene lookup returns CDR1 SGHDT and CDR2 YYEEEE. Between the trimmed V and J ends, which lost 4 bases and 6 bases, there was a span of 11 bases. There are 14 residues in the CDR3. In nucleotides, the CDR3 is TGTGCCAGCAGCCTAGGGGACGGTAATTCACCCCTCCACTTT. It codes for CASSLGDGNSPLHF.

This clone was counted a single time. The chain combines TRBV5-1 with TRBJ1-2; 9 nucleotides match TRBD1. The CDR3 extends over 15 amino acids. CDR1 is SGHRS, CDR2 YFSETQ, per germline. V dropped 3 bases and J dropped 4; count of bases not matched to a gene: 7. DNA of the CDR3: TGCGCCAGCAGCTCCTACAGGGGGCCGGGCTATGGCTACACCTTC. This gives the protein CASSSYRGPGYGYTF.

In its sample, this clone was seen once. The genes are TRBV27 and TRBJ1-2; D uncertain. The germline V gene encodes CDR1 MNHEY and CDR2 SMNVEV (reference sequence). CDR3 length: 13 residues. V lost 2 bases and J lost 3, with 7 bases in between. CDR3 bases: TGTGCCAGCAGTTTAGGCAGGCACTATGGCTACACCTTC. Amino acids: CASSLGRHYGYTF.

The chain's CDR3 is CASTQEGAAYEQFF. CDR3 sequence (DNA): TGCGCCAGCACTCAGGAGGGGGCGGCCTATGAGCAGTTCTTC. This sequence joins TRBV5-1 and TRBJ2-1, with D maybe TRBD1 (7 bases). The CDR3 consists of 14 residues. V shed 6 bases and J shed 8 bases, with 18 bases lying between them. The V gene's germline CDR1 is SGHRS and CDR2 YFSETQ.

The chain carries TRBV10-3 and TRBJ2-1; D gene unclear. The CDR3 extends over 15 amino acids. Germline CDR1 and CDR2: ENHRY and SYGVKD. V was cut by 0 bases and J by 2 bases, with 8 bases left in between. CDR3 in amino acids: CAISESVVPYNEQFF. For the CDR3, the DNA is TGTGCCATCAGTGAGTCAGTGGTTCCCTACAATGAGCAGTTCTTC.

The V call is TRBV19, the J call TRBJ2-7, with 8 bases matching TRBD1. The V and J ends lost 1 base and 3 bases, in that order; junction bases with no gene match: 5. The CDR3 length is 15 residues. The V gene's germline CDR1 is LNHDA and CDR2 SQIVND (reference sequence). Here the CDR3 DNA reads TGTGCCAGTAGTATAGGTTGGACAGGGCACTACGAGCAGTACTTC. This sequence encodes CASSIGWTGHYEQYF. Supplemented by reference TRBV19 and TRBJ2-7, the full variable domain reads DGGITQSPKYLFRKEGQNVTLSCEQNLNHDAMYWYRQDPGQGLRLIYYSQIVNDFQKGDIAEGYSVSREKKESFPLTVTSAQKNPTAFYLCASSIGWTGHYEQYFGPGTRLTVT.

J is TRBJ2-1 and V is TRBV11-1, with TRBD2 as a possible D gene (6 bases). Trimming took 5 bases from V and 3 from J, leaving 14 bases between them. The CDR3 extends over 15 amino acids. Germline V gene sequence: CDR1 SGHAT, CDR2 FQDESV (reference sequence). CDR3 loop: CASSPTSSSYNEQFF. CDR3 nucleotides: TGTGCCAGCAGCCCTACTAGCAGTAGCTACAATGAGCAGTTCTTC.

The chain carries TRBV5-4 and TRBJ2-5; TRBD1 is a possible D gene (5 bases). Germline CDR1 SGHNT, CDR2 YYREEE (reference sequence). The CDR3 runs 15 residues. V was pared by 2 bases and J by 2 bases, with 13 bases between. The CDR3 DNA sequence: TGTGCCAGCAGCTTAAGGTTAGGGGTGCAAGAGACCCAGTACTTC. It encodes CASSLRLGVQETQYF.

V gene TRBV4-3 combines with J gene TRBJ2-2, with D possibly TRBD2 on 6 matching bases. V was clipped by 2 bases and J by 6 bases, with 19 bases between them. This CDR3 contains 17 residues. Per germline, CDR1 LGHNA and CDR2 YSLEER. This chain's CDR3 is CASSQSSPGSTAGELFF. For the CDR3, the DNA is TGCGCCAGCAGCCAATCGAGCCCCGGGAGCACCGCCGGGGAGCTGTTTTTT.